What follows are 4 T cell receptor beta chains derived from one specimen sequenced in a study of control samples from healthy donors and cancer patients. Libraries were prepared by immunoSEQ multiplex PCR; TCRdb keeps only in-frame clonotypes and omits some of them. Of approximately 120,000 clones listed, around 87% are singletons. What was sequenced was blood. These receptors originate from a man aged 55 to 70 in good health.

The chain combines TRBV4-1 with TRBJ1-2; D possibly corresponds to TRBD1 (6 bases). Germline lookup yields CDR1 MGHRA and CDR2 YSYEKL. The CDR3 is made up of 14 amino acids. Trimming took off 0 bases at V and 6 bases at J, with 11 bases between the two ends. The CDR3: CASSQDRSGDGYTF. The CDR3 DNA sequence: TGCGCCAGCAGCCAAGATCGCTCAGGGGATGGCTACACCTTC.

The rearrangement uses TRBV7-3 and TRBJ2-3; 7 nucleotides line up with TRBD2. With 5 bases clipped from V and 6 bases from J, the junction kept 5 bases outside the gene matches. Germline CDR1 SGHTA, CDR2 FQGTGA. CDR3 length: 13 amino acids. The CDR3 nucleotides read TGTGCCAGCAGCGCGCGGGGAGGGGATACGCAGTATTTT. Translated, it gives CASSARGGDTQYF.

This clone was found a few times. Other nucleotide sequences from this sample produce the same CDR3. The gene calls are TRBV7-9 and TRBJ1-1; D is ambiguous. CDR3 length: 12 residues. The germline gives CDR1 SEHNR, CDR2 FQNEAQ (reference sequence). V lost 5 bases and J 0 bases, leaving 4 bases between the germline ends. CDR3 in amino acids: CASSLMNTEAFF. For the CDR3, the DNA is TGTGCCAGCAGCCTCATGAACACTGAAGCTTTCTTT.

The V gene is TRBV7-8, the J gene TRBJ2-3, with 8 nucleotides matching TRBD2. J gave up 0 bases and V 6 bases, and 8 bases lay outside the gene matches. CDR1 is SGHVS and CDR2 is FQNEAQ in the germline V gene. The CDR3 is made up of 16 amino acids. The CDR3 nucleotides read TGTGCCAGCAGTCAAAGCGGGGGTTCTAGCACAGATACGCAGTATTTT. Translating it yields CASSQSGGSSTDTQYF.